This TCR beta chain was found in a study of blood T cell repertoires in COVID-19. The overall study: Acute and convalescent COVID-19 samples came from the United States, Italy and Spain. Sample material is recorded as cDNA or gDNA derived from T cells, B-cell-depleted T cells, or PBMCs.

CDR3 length equals 13 residues. V was clipped by 5 bases and J by 1 base, with 8 bases between them. Germline loops: CDR1 SQVTM, CDR2 ANQGSEA. Under the authors' procedure: By means of reference gene primer amplification, nucleated cell counts were estimated. Libraries were prepared by immunoSEQ multiplex PCR; TCRdb keeps only in-frame clonotypes and omits some of them. V and J calls and clone size follow that table, whereas D and trimming were derived from the DNA. The table records roughly 150,000 clones, about 85% of them present only once. The TCR comes from a man in his 70s who had recovered from COVID-19. The chain joins TRBV29-1 to TRBJ2-2; D uncertain. The specimen was peripheral blood. CDR3 bases: TGCAGCGTTCTCGGAGTGAACACCGGGGAGCTGTTTTTT. It codes for CSVLGVNTGELFF.